Presented here are 21 T cell receptor beta chains from one specimen sequenced in a study of blood T cell repertoires in COVID-19. The data were produced by immunoSEQ multiplex PCR, yet TCRdb's version contains in-frame clones alone and is incomplete. The table lists 250,000 to 400,000 clones, roughly 84% of them singletons. The sequenced sample consisted of peripheral blood. Receptor source: a man aged 50 or older with active or convalescent COVID-19.

This clone was seen only once. The chain has TRBV5-1 and TRBJ2-6; TRBD1 agrees at 8 bases. This CDR3 is built from 15 residues. J was trimmed by 0 bases and V by 7 bases; bases with no gene match: 3. Germline V gene lookup returns CDR1 SGHRS and CDR2 YFSETQ. Written as DNA, the CDR3 is TGCGCCAGCTATGACAGGGGCTCTGGGGCCAACGTCCTGACTTTC. Translated, it gives CASYDRGSGANVLTF.

V is TRBV10-3 and J is TRBJ2-3, with TRBD2 identical over 7 bases. The CDR3 covers 14 residues. The J segment lost 1 base and the V segment lost 6 bases, leaving 4 bases of the junction unmatched. CDR1 is ENHRY and CDR2 is SYGVKD in the germline V gene. The CDR3 loop reads CAISSTSGTDTQYF. In nucleotides, the CDR3 is TGTGCCATCAGCTCTACTAGCGGCACAGATACGCAGTATTTT.

The chain has TRBV4-1 and TRBJ1-1, with D maybe TRBD1 (5 bases). This CDR3 spans 19 amino acids. Trimming shortened V by 0 bases and J by 4 bases, and 24 bases separated the two germline ends. Looked up from germline, CDR1 is MGHRA and CDR2 is YSYEKL. CDR3 protein: CASSQELLQTRERSTEAFF. The CDR3 nucleotides read TGCGCCAGCAGCCAAGAGCTACTTCAGACCAGGGAAAGGAGCACTGAAGCTTTCTTT.

The J gene is TRBJ1-5, the V gene TRBV28; 9 positions match TRBD1. Germline CDR1 MDHEN, CDR2 SYDVKM. The CDR3 has 16 amino acids. V trimming: 2 bases; J trimming: 9 bases; junction bases outside the gene matches: 11. CDR3 region: CASSLRTGEMNRPQHF. The CDR3, as DNA: TGTGCCAGCAGTTTAAGGACAGGGGAAATGAATAGGCCCCAGCATTTT.

The J gene is TRBJ2-1, the V gene TRBV11-2, with 11 bases matching TRBD1. Trimming took 5 bases from V and 6 from J; bases not matched to a gene: 9. The CDR3 is 16 amino acids. Germline CDR1 is SGHAT and CDR2 is FQNNGV. CDR3 bases: TGTGCCAGCAGCCCCCGGCGGGACAGGGGGGTCAATGAGCAGTTCTTC. It translates to CASSPRRDRGVNEQFF.

The DNA of the CDR3 is TGTGCCAGCAGTTCAGGGTCTGGGGCCAACGTCCTGACTTTC. Translated, it gives CASSSGSGANVLTF. J is TRBJ2-6 and V is TRBV11-3; tentatively, D is TRBD1 (5 bases). Germline CDR1 is SGHNT and CDR2 is YENEEA. The CDR3 is 14 amino acids. V lost 6 bases, J lost 1 base, and 7 bases lay in between.

The V gene is TRBV7-3, the J gene TRBJ2-1; D not certain. CDR1 SGHTA and CDR2 FQGTGA come from the germline V gene. The CDR3 has 11 amino acids. V dropped 4 bases and J dropped 7 bases, with 5 bases sitting between them. The CDR3 region is CASSSRNEQFF. CDR3 in DNA: TGTGCCAGCAGCTCACGGAATGAGCAGTTCTTC. Looking up the rest from reference TRBV7-3 and TRBJ2-1 gives the full variable domain: GAGVSQTPSNKVTEKGKYVELRCDPISGHTALYWYRQSLGQGPEFLIYFQGTGAADDSGLPNDRFFAVRPEGSVSTLKIQRTERGDSAVYLCASSSRNEQFFGPGTRLTVL.

The chain employs TRBV18 and TRBJ1-2, with D perhaps matching TRBD1 (5 bases). The V gene's germline CDR1 is KGHSH and CDR2 LQKENI. The germline V and J ends were trimmed by 3 bases and 1 base, with 6 bases remaining between them. The CDR3 totals 13 residues. The CDR3 region has the DNA TGTGCCAGCTCACCGACAGATAACTATGGCTACACCTTC. Its translation: CASSPTDNYGYTF. Combining the CDR3 with reference TRBV18 and TRBJ1-2 gives the whole variable domain NAGVMQNPRHLVRRRGQEARLRCSPMKGHSHVYWYRQLPEEGLKFMVYLQKENIIDESGMPKERFSAEFPKEGPSILRIQQVVRGDSAAYFCASSPTDNYGYTFGSGTRLTVV.

This clone appeared a single time. The chain has TRBV5-4 and TRBJ2-3; 11 bases fit TRBD2. Unmatched junction bases numbered 3, after V lost 0 bases and J lost 0 bases. The V gene's germline CDR1 is SGHNT and CDR2 YYREEE (reference sequence). The CDR3 has 17 residues. The CDR3: CASSLALAGGSTDTQYF. For the CDR3, the DNA is TGTGCCAGCAGCTTGGCCCTAGCGGGGGGTAGCACAGATACGCAGTATTTT.

The V call is TRBV2, the J call TRBJ2-5; no clear D gene. This CDR3 region has 12 residues. CDR1 SNHLY and CDR2 FYNNEI come from the germline V gene. The V and J ends lost 2 bases and 4 bases respectively, with 5 bases between them. The CDR3 protein is CASSERVETQYF. The CDR3 region has the DNA TGTGCCAGCAGTGAAAGAGTAGAGACCCAGTACTTC.

In the case of this clone: Other DNA sequences within the sample encode an identical CDR3. This rearrangement joins TRBV5-1 to TRBJ2-3; 7 nucleotides line up with TRBD1. The CDR3 totals 15 residues. Germline-derived CDR1 and CDR2 are SGHRS and YFSETQ. V shed 0 bases, J shed 0 bases, and the junction held 1 base outside the gene matches. The CDR3 reads CASSLVGQSTDTQYF. DNA of the CDR3: TGCGCCAGCAGCTTGGTGGGACAGAGCACAGATACGCAGTATTTT. The whole variable domain, filled in from reference TRBV5-1 and TRBJ2-3, reads KAGVTQTPRYLIKTRGQQVTLSCSPISGHRSVSWYQQTPGQGLQFLFEYFSETQRNKGNFPGRFSGRQFSNSRSEMNVSTLELGDSALYLCASSLVGQSTDTQYFGPGTRLTVL.

The chain carries TRBV7-2 and TRBJ1-5; D gene unclear. CDR1 and CDR2 (germline): SGHTA, FQGNSA. Trimming pared 5 bases from V and 5 bases from J, leaving 13 bases between. The CDR3 has 14 amino acids. The CDR3 protein is CASSQSSGYQPQHF. DNA of the CDR3: TGTGCCAGCAGCCAGAGCTCAGGATATCAGCCCCAGCATTTT.

This chain links TRBV7-3 with TRBJ2-7; 10 bases line up with TRBD1. V was clipped by 4 bases and J by 0 bases; unmatched bases: 3. The CDR3 has 15 amino acids. Looked up from germline, CDR1 is SGHTA and CDR2 is FQGTGA. The DNA of the CDR3 is TGTGCCAGCAGCTCGGGACAGGGGAACTCCTACGAGCAGTACTTC. Amino acids: CASSSGQGNSYEQYF.

The chain employs TRBV29-1 and TRBJ2-1, with 9 positions matching TRBD1. The V gene's germline CDR1 is SQVTM and CDR2 ANQGSEA. Trimming at V came to 3 bases and at J to 2 bases, leaving 2 bases not matched to a gene. The CDR3 loop spans 14 amino acids. The CDR3 DNA sequence: TGCAGCGTTGAGGGACAGGGCCCCTACAATGAGCAGTTCTTC. It translates to CSVEGQGPYNEQFF.

The V and J genes are TRBV6-1 and TRBJ2-7, with TRBD1 identical over 7 bases. CDR3 length: 16 amino acids. V was clipped by 4 bases and J by 0 bases; unmatched bases: 9. CDR1 MNHNS and CDR2 SASEGT come from the germline V gene. CDR3 region: CASSGGDSIYSYEQYF. DNA of the CDR3: TGTGCCAGCAGTGGTGGGGACAGTATATACTCCTACGAGCAGTACTTC.

This chain connects TRBV28 to TRBJ2-7; unclear D gene. The V end was cut by 3 bases, the J end by 0 bases, with 6 bases between. CDR1 is MDHEN and CDR2 is SYDVKM in the germline V gene. CDR3 size: 13 residues. CDR3 sequence reads: CASSFSSSYEQYF. CDR3 nucleotides: TGTGCCAGCAGTTTTTCTAGCTCCTACGAGCAGTACTTC.

This clone was seen a single time. The gene calls are TRBV5-8 and TRBJ2-5; no firm D call. CDR3 size: 13 residues. Per the germline V gene, CDR1 is SGHTS and CDR2 is YDEGEE. Trimming took off 1 base at V and 5 bases at J, with 9 bases between the two ends. The CDR3 region has the DNA TGTGCCAGCAGCTTGCCCGTAGTGGAGACCCAGTACTTC. Translating it yields CASSLPVVETQYF.

The gene calls are TRBV30 and TRBJ2-3, with a weak D call TRBD1 (5 bases). The CDR3 runs to 13 residues. Germline V gene sequence: CDR1 GTSNPN, CDR2 SVGIG (reference sequence). V was clipped by 0 bases and J by 2 bases, with 6 bases between them. For the CDR3, the DNA is TGTGCCTGGAGTGTACAGGTCACAGATACGCAGTATTTT. This translates into CAWSVQVTDTQYF.

In this sample, this clone turned up once. This chain uses TRBV19 with TRBJ1-2, with 7 positions matching TRBD1. Trimming cost V 8 bases and J 0 bases; bases outside gene matches: 6. Germline V CDR1 and CDR2: LNHDA, SQIVND (reference sequence). The CDR3 consists of 14 residues. CDR3 sequence reads: CASWTGAANYGYTF. The CDR3 DNA reads as TGTGCCAGTTGGACAGGAGCAGCTAACTATGGCTACACCTTC. Full variable domain (missing parts from reference TRBV19 and TRBJ1-2): DGGITQSPKYLFRKEGQNVTLSCEQNLNHDAMYWYRQDPGQGLRLIYYSQIVNDFQKGDIAEGYSVSREKKESFPLTVTSAQKNPTAFYLCASWTGAANYGYTFGSGTRLTVV.

This chain uses TRBV7-8 with TRBJ2-5; no reliable D call. The V and J ends lost 1 base and 5 bases respectively, with 8 bases between them. The germline V gene encodes CDR1 SGHVS and CDR2 FQNEAQ. The CDR3 loop spans 13 amino acids. CDR3 loop: CASSLGQMETQYF. For the CDR3, the DNA is TGTGCCAGCAGCTTAGGACAAATGGAGACCCAGTACTTC.

The count of this clone is one. This chain uses TRBV5-8 with TRBJ1-2; TRBD1 matches 7 bases. Germline V CDR1 and CDR2: SGHTS, YDEGEE. Losses at the gene ends were 3 bases for V and 5 bases for J; bases not matched to a gene: 16. The length of the CDR3 is 17 residues. CDR3 nucleotide sequence: TGTGCCAGCAGCTCGTCGTACAGGGGCCGAGAACATTATGGCTACACCTTC. Translating it yields CASSSSYRGREHYGYTF.